The 10 T cell receptor beta chains reported below all come from one sample, sequenced in a study of blood T cell repertoires in COVID-19. Produced via immunoSEQ multiplex PCR; TCRdb's table is partial and in-frame only. The repertoire consists of some 130,000 clones, with less than 90% occurring once and the leading ten covering about 5.5%. Sequenced input: PBMCs or T cells enriched from blood (not recorded which). Receptors were obtained from a man aged 40-49 years with acute COVID-19.

This clone was recorded once. The chain joins TRBV7-2 to TRBJ2-2; D is ambiguous. CDR1 is SGHTA, CDR2 FQGNSA, per germline. V shed 1 base and J shed 7 bases, with 7 bases lying between them. This CDR3 region has 13 residues. For the CDR3, the DNA is TGTGCCAGCAGCTTAGGTTGGAGCGGGGAGCTGTTTTTT. Translated, it gives CASSLGWSGELFF.

The V call is TRBV28, the J call TRBJ1-5; no reliable D call. The CDR3 totals 16 residues. The ends were cut back, 1 base at V and 2 bases at J, with 12 bases in the middle. CDR1 is MDHEN, CDR2 SYDVKM, per germline. The CDR3 loop is CASSLLRRYGNQPQHF. The DNA of the CDR3 is TGTGCCAGCAGTTTATTGAGGCGATATGGCAATCAGCCCCAGCATTTT.

CDR3: CASTIGARPYGYTF. In nucleotides, the CDR3 is TGTGCCAGCACCATAGGGGCCCGGCCTTATGGCTACACCTTC. V is TRBV6-5 and J is TRBJ1-2; weak D call: TRBD1 (5 bases). The germline gives CDR1 MNHEY, CDR2 SVGAGI. Deletions cut 7 bases from V and 5 bases from J, with 17 bases between. This CDR3 region has 14 residues.

This clone was detected a few times. The rearrangement joins TRBV7-8 to TRBJ1-1; the D is unclear. CDR3 length: 13 residues. The V and J ends lost 3 bases and 5 bases respectively, with 10 bases between them. Germline values: CDR1 SGHVS, CDR2 FQNEAQ. The CDR3 protein is CASSFQEGTEAFF. The CDR3 DNA is TGTGCCAGCAGCTTCCAGGAGGGTACTGAAGCTTTCTTT.

This chain uses TRBV19 with TRBJ1-3; D perhaps matches TRBD1 (5 bases). Germline assignment: CDR1 LNHDA and CDR2 SQIVND (reference sequence). Between the trimmed V and J ends, which lost 0 bases and 2 bases, there was a span of 14 bases. This CDR3 comprises 17 residues. The CDR3 nucleotides read TGTGCCAGTAGTATAGATCTATTCGGGGGAACTGGAAACACCATATATTTT. Residues: CASSIDLFGGTGNTIYF. The full variable domain, completed using reference TRBV19 and TRBJ1-3, is DGGITQSPKYLFRKEGQNVTLSCEQNLNHDAMYWYRQDPGQGLRLIYYSQIVNDFQKGDIAEGYSVSREKKESFPLTVTSAQKNPTAFYLCASSIDLFGGTGNTIYFGEGSWLTVV.

The CDR3 coding sequence is TGCGCCAGCAGCACCGGACAGCCCCCGGGCCACTACGAGCAGTACTTC. This gives the protein CASSTGQPPGHYEQYF. This chain connects TRBV5-1 to TRBJ2-7, with D perhaps TRBD1 (6 bases). Germline lookup yields CDR1 SGHRS and CDR2 YFSETQ. V dropped 4 bases and J dropped 3 bases, with 20 bases sitting between them. The CDR3 has 16 amino acids.

The chain links TRBV11-2 to TRBJ2-7, with D maybe TRBD1 (5 bases). CDR3 size: 15 residues. Trimming took 1 base from V and 1 from J, leaving 11 bases between them. The germline CDR1 and CDR2 sequences are SGHAT and FQNNGV. CDR3 sequence (DNA): TGTGCCAGCAGCTTAGGTCCCGCAGGGTCCTACGAGCAGTACTTC. It codes for CASSLGPAGSYEQYF.

The chain combines TRBV6-1 with TRBJ2-2, with 7 bases that match TRBD2. J was trimmed by 0 bases and V by 2 bases; bases with no gene match: 6. Germline CDR1 is MNHNS and CDR2 is SASEGT. The CDR3 contains 17 residues. CDR3 residues: CASSEFGGGTNTGELFF. DNA of the CDR3: TGTGCCAGCAGTGAATTTGGCGGGGGTACGAACACCGGGGAGCTGTTTTTT.

CDR3 nucleotides: TGTGCCATCAGTGGGACAGACAACACCATATATTTT. Protein sequence: CAISGTDNTIYF. The J gene is TRBJ1-3, the V gene TRBV10-3; D perhaps matches TRBD1 (6 bases). Germline V gene data show CDR1 as ENHRY and CDR2 as SYGVKD. The CDR3 is 12 amino acids. V was trimmed by 4 bases and J by 7 bases, leaving 8 bases between them.

The chain employs TRBV10-2 and TRBJ1-1, with no clear D. V dropped 4 bases and J dropped 1 base, with 7 bases sitting between them. The germline gives CDR1 WSHSY, CDR2 SAAADI. This CDR3 spans 13 amino acids. The CDR3 loop is CASSADKNTEAFF. The CDR3, as DNA: TGCGCCAGCAGTGCCGACAAGAACACTGAAGCTTTCTTT.